A single TCR beta chain is shown here with its context. Its cognate antigen is unknown. Different DNA sequences within this sample yield the same CDR3. This entry comes from a study of T cell responses to AZD1222 COVID-19 vaccine. Broader study findings: Unmutated variant regions are reportedly targeted by nearly half of spike-specific TCRs. Donors were mostly white British, more females; clonal diversity possibly underestimated. Only 6 or 7 AZD1222 recipients tested seropositive at baseline. Recipients of two AZD1222 doses showed rising Spike-specific TCR breadth and depth.

The table came from immunoSEQ multiplex PCR; TCRdb's copy has only in-frame clones and leaves some out. This sample carries fewer than 80,000 clones, about 91% of them seen once, and the ten largest clones take approximately 9.1%. Germline assignment: CDR1 MNHEY and CDR2 SMNVEV (reference sequence). V dropped 4 bases and J dropped 1 base, with 7 bases sitting between them. This CDR3 is 13 amino acids long. The V gene is TRBV27, the J gene TRBJ1-1; no firm D call. The origin of this receptor is an adult who received the MenACWY meningococcal vaccine as a control. The source material was peripheral blood, sampled 28 days after the second dose of the MenACWY control vaccine. The CDR3 is CASSYRRNTEAFF. As DNA, the CDR3 is TGTGCCAGCAGTTACCGGCGGAACACTGAAGCTTTCTTT.